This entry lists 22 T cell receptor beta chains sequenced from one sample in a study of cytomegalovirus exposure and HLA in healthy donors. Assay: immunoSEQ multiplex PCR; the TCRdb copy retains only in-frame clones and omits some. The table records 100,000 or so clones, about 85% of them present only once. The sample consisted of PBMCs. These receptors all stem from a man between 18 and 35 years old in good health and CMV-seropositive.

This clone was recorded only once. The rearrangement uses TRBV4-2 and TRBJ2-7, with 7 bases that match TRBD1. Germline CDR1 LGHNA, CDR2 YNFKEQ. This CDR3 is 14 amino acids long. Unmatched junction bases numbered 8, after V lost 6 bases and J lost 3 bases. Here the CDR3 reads CASSSMDRSYEQYF. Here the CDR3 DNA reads TGTGCCAGCAGTTCTATGGACAGGAGCTACGAGCAGTACTTC.

CDR3 residues: CASSLRLRATYEQYF. CDR3 DNA sequence: TGTGCCAGCAGTTTGAGGTTGAGGGCTACCTACGAGCAGTACTTC. The V gene is TRBV6-1, the J gene TRBJ2-7, with D maybe TRBD2 (5 bases). The ends were cut back, 5 bases at V and 2 bases at J, with 16 bases in the middle. The germline V gene has CDR1 MNHNS and CDR2 SASEGT. This CDR3 is built from 15 residues.

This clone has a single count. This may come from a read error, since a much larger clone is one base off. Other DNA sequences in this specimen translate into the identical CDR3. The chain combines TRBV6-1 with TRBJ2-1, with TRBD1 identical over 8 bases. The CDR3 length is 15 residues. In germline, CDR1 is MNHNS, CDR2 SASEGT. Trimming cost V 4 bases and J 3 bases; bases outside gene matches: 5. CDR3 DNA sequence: TGTGCCAGCAGTGCCGGGACAGGAGACTACAATGAGCAGTTCTTC. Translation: CASSAGTGDYNEQFF.

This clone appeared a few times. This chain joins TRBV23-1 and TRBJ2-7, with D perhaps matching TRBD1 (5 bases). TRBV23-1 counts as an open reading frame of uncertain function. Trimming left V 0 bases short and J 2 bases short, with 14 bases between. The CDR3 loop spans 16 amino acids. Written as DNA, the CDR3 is TGCGCCAGCAGTCAATCGAATCCCAGGGAACCCTACGAGCAGTACTTC. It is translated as CASSQSNPREPYEQYF.

The CDR3 bases are TGTGCCAGCAGTACTAATCCGGGACCGTCTTCAGGGGGAGCTTTCTTT. It specifies CASSTNPGPSSGGAFF. The V call is TRBV6-6, the J call TRBJ1-1; 7 bases match TRBD1. The germline CDR1 and CDR2 sequences are MNHNY and SVGAGI (reference sequence). The CDR3 is made up of 16 amino acids. The trim removed 5 bases at V and 10 bases at J, leaving 19 bases unmatched.

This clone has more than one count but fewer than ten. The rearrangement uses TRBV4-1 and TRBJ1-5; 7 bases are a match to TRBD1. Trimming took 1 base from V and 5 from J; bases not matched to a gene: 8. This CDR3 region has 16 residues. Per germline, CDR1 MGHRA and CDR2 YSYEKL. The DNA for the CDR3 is TGCGCCAGCAGCCAAGGGTTCACAGGGGATGATCAGCCCCAGCATTTT. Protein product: CASSQGFTGDDQPQHF.

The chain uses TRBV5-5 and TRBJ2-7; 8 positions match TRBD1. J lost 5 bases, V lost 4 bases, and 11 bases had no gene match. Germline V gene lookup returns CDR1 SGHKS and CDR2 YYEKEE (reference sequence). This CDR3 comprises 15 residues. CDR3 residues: CASSNDRGLLNEQYV. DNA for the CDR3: TGTGCCAGCAGCAACGACAGGGGACTCCTGAACGAGCAGTACGTC.

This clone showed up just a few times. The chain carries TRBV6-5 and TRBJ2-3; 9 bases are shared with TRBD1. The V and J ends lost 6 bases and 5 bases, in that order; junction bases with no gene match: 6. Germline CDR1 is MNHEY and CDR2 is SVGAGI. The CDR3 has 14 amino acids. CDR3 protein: CASSYGTGKDTQYF. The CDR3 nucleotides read TGTGCCAGCAGCTACGGGACAGGGAAAGATACGCAGTATTTT.

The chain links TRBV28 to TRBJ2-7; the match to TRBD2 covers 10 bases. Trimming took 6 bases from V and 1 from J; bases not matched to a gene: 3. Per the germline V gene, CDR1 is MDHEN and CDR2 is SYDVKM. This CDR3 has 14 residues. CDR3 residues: CASRGAGGSYEQYF. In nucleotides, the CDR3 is TGTGCCAGCAGGGGAGCGGGAGGGTCCTACGAGCAGTACTTC.

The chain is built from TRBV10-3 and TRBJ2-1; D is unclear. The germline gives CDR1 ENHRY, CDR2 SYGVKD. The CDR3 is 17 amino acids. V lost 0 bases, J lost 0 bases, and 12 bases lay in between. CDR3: CAISESQEVSSYNEQFF. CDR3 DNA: TGTGCCATCAGTGAGTCTCAAGAGGTTAGCTCCTACAATGAGCAGTTCTTC.

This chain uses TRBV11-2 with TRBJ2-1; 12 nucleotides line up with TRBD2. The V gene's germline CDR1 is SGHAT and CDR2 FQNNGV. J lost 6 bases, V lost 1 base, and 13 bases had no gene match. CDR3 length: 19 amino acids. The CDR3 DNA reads TGTGCCAGCAGCTTAGGTGGACTAGCGGGATCCCTCCGGGTCAATGAGCAGTTCTTC. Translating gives CASSLGGLAGSLRVNEQFF.

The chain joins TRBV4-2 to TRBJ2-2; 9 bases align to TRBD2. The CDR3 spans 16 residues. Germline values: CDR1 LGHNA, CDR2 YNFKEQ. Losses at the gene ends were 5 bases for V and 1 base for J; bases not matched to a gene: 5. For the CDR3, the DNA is TGTGCCAGCAGCTACAGACTAGCGGTGAACACCGGGGAGCTGTTTTTT. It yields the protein CASSYRLAVNTGELFF.

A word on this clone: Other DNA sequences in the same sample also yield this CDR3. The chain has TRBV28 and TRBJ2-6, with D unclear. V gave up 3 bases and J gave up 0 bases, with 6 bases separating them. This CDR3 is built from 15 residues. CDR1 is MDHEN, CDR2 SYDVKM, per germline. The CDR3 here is CASSFSSSGANVLTF. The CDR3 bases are TGTGCCAGCAGTTTTTCTAGCTCTGGGGCCAACGTCCTGACTTTC.

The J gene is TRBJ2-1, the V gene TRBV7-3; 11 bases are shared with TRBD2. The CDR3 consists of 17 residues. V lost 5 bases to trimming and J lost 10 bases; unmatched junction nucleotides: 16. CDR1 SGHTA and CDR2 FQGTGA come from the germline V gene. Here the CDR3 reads CASSPDLAPGLAVEQFF. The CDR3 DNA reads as TGTGCCAGCAGCCCCGATTTAGCTCCGGGACTAGCGGTCGAGCAGTTCTTC.

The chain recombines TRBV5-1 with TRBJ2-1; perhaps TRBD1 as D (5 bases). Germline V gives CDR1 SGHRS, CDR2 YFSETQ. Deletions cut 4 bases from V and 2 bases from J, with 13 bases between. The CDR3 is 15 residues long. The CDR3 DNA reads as TGCGCCAGCAGCCCCTGGCAGGGAACCTACAATGAGCAGTTCTTC. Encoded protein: CASSPWQGTYNEQFF. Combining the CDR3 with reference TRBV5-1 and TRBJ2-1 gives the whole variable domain KAGVTQTPRYLIKTRGQQVTLSCSPISGHRSVSWYQQTPGQGLQFLFEYFSETQRNKGNFPGRFSGRQFSNSRSEMNVSTLELGDSALYLCASSPWQGTYNEQFFGPGTRLTVL.

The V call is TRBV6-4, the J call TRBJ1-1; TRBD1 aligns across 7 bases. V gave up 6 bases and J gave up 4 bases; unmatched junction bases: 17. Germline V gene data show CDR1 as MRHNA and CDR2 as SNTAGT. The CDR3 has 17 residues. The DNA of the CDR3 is TGTGCCAGCAGCACGGGAGACAGGGCTTTGGGGTGCACTGAAGCTTTCTTT. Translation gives CASSTGDRALGCTEAFF.

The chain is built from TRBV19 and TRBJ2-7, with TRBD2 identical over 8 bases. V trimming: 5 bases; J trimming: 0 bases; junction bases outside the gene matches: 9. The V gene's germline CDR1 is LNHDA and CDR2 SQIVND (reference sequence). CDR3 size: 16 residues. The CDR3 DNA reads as TGTGCCAGTAGTGCCACAACCGGGACTAGCTCCTACGAGCAGTACTTC. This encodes CASSATTGTSSYEQYF.

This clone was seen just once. In DNA, the CDR3 is TGTGCCAGCACATATAGGAGCGGGAGCTCCCAAGAGACCCAGTACTTC. Amino acid sequence: CASTYRSGSSQETQYF. This chain uses TRBV5-5 with TRBJ2-5, with 8 bases that match TRBD2. CDR1 and CDR2 from the germline V gene are SGHKS and YYEKEE (reference sequence). This CDR3 has 16 residues. V lost 6 bases, J lost 1 base, and 11 bases stayed unmatched.

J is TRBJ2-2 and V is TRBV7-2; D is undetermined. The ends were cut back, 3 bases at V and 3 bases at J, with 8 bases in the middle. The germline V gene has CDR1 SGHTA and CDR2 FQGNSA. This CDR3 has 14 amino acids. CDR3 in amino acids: CASSFVSYTGELFF. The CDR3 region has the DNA TGTGCCAGCAGCTTCGTTAGTTACACCGGGGAGCTGTTTTTT.

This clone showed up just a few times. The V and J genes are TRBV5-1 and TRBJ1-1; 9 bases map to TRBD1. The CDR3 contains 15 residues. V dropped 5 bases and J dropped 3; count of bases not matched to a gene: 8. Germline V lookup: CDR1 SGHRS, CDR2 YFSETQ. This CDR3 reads CASRPQGQGHTEAFF. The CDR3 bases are TGCGCCAGCAGACCCCAGGGACAGGGCCACACTGAAGCTTTCTTT.

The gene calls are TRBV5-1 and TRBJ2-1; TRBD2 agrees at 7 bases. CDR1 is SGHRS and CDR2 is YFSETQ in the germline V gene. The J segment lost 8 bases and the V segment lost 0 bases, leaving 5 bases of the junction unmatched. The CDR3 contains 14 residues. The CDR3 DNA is TGCGCCAGCAGCTTGGGGACTAGTTCGCATGAGCAGTTCTTC. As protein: CASSLGTSSHEQFF.

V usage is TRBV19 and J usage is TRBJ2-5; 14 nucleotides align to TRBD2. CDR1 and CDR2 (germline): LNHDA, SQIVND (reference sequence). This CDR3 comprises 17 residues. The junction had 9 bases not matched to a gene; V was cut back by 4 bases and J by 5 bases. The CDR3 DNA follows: TGTGCCAGTAGTACCCTTCGACTAGCGGGAGGGTGGGAGACCCAGTACTTC. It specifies CASSTLRLAGGWETQYF.